This TCR beta chain is from a study of T cell changes during pregnancy in multiple sclerosis. The V end lost 2 bases, the J end lost 3 bases, and 8 bases lay between the germline ends. CDR3 length equals 13 residues. In germline, CDR1 is SGHDT, CDR2 YYEEEE. TCRdb's table, derived via immunoSEQ multiplex PCR, lists solely in-frame clones and lacks some. The sample carries about 40,000 clones, around 94% recorded once. The sequence was obtained from a female donor with multiple sclerosis, enrolled in a pregnancy study. Specimen: peripheral blood, collected in the third trimester of pregnancy. The genes are TRBV5-6 and TRBJ1-2; D uncertain. The CDR3 region is CASSFSGDYGYTF. The CDR3 bases are TGTGCCAGCAGCTTCTCGGGAGACTATGGCTACACCTTC.